The 18 T cell receptor beta chains below were found in one sample sequenced in a study of blood T cell repertoires in COVID-19. Assay used: immunoSEQ multiplex PCR; TCRdb lists only in-frame clones, some missing. Seen here are about 220,000 clones, about 82% observed once, and the top ten hold more than 2%. The sequenced sample was peripheral blood. Receptors were obtained from a woman aged 70-85 years with COVID-19, enrolled during active disease.

A single count supports this clone. The V and J genes are TRBV18 and TRBJ2-1; TRBD2 aligns across 15 bases. The CDR3 totals 15 residues. Germline CDR1 and CDR2: KGHSH and LQKENI. The junction had 2 bases not matched to a gene; V was cut back by 2 bases and J by 9 bases. CDR3 in DNA: TGTGCCAGCTCACCAGGGACTAGCGGGAGGAGTGAGCAGTTCTTC. This translates into CASSPGTSGRSEQFF.

This clone was seen once. This rearrangement joins TRBV2 to TRBJ2-7; D perhaps matches TRBD2 (5 bases). The CDR3 is 13 residues long. From germline, CDR1 is SNHLY and CDR2 FYNNEI. V was clipped by 0 bases and J by 6 bases, with 9 bases between them. This chain's CDR3 is CASSEAGLSEQYF. For the CDR3, the DNA is TGTGCCAGCAGTGAAGCCGGACTTTCCGAGCAGTACTTC.

This clone was seen only a few times. This sequence joins TRBV2 and TRBJ1-1; D gene unclear. Germline CDR1 and CDR2: SNHLY and FYNNEI. V lost 0 bases and J lost 2, with 10 bases in between. The CDR3 length is 15 residues. CDR3 amino acids: CASSEARQQNTEAFF. As DNA, the CDR3 is TGTGCCAGCAGTGAAGCGCGGCAGCAAAACACTGAAGCTTTCTTT.

Regarding this clone: One junction end disagrees with the germline gene, perhaps due to a read error. The CDR3 sequence is CASSLTLAGGVGETQYF. CDR3 DNA: TGTGCTAGCAGCTTAACGCTAGCGGGAGGTGTCGGAGAGACCCAGTACTTC. The chain has TRBV7-7 and TRBJ2-5, with TRBD2 matching 11 bases. From germline, CDR1 is SSHAT and CDR2 FNYEAQ (reference sequence). This CDR3 is 17 amino acids long.

This clone was counted between two and nine times. The chain has TRBV19 and TRBJ2-3, with 8 nucleotides matching TRBD1. CDR3 size: 14 residues. In germline, CDR1 is LNHDA, CDR2 SQIVND (reference sequence). Trimming removed 6 bases from V and 4 bases from J; junction bases left unmatched: 6. The CDR3 DNA follows: TGTGCCAGTAGATGGACAGGGCAGTCAGATACGCAGTATTTT. Residues: CASRWTGQSDTQYF.

V and J are TRBV11-3 and TRBJ2-1; 11 bases agree with TRBD2. Germline-derived CDR1 and CDR2 are SGHNT and YENEEA. The CDR3 has 15 residues. With V trimmed by 1 base and J by 9 bases, 5 bases remained unmatched. CDR3 amino acids: CASSLVSGGAFEQFF. The DNA of the CDR3 is TGTGCCAGCAGCTTAGTTAGCGGGGGGGCCTTTGAGCAGTTCTTC.

This chain uses TRBV11-2 with TRBJ1-5; possible D gene TRBD1, 6 bases. The CDR3 runs to 18 residues. Germline-derived CDR1 and CDR2 are SGHAT and FQNNGV. V lost 1 base and J 0 bases, leaving 16 bases between the germline ends. The DNA of the CDR3 is TGTGCCAGCAGCTTAGGGCGGACAGAGAATTATAGCAATCAGCCCCAGCATTTT. It is translated as CASSLGRTENYSNQPQHF.

The chain links TRBV7-2 to TRBJ1-3; D call uncertain. The germline CDR1 and CDR2 sequences are SGHTA and FQGNSA. The V end lost 0 bases, the J end lost 0 bases, and 12 bases lay between the germline ends. There are 17 residues in the CDR3. This CDR3 reads CASSLALSLNSGNTIYF. For the CDR3, the DNA is TGTGCCAGCAGCTTAGCTTTGTCCCTAAACTCTGGAAACACCATATATTTT.

The V gene is TRBV5-4, the J gene TRBJ1-1; TRBD1 might be the D (6 bases). The V gene's germline CDR1 is SGHNT and CDR2 YYREEE (reference sequence). CDR3 size: 13 residues. V dropped 0 bases and J dropped 3 bases, with 6 bases sitting between them. The DNA for the CDR3 is TGTGCCAGCAGCTTGGGACAGGACACTGAAGCTTTCTTT. Translated: CASSLGQDTEAFF.

The V gene is TRBV7-2, the J gene TRBJ2-7; TRBD2 matches at 12 bases. Unmatched junction bases numbered 4, after V lost 7 bases and J lost 3 bases. The CDR3 has 14 amino acids. Germline CDR1 SGHTA, CDR2 FQGNSA. The CDR3 reads CASTPGLAGYEQYF. CDR3 sequence (DNA): TGTGCCAGCACCCCGGGACTAGCGGGCTACGAGCAGTACTTC.

The genes are TRBV19 and TRBJ2-6, with 8 nucleotides matching TRBD1. The J segment lost 0 bases and the V segment lost 8 bases, leaving 3 bases of the junction unmatched. The length of the CDR3 is 15 residues. Germline values: CDR1 LNHDA, CDR2 SQIVND (reference sequence). Here the CDR3 DNA reads TGTGCCAGTCGGACAGGGAACTCTGGGGCCAACGTCCTGACTTTC. This sequence encodes CASRTGNSGANVLTF.

V usage is TRBV30 and J usage is TRBJ1-2; D is ambiguous. The CDR3 loop spans 17 amino acids. V gave up 0 bases and J gave up 9 bases, with 26 bases separating them. Per germline, CDR1 GTSNPN and CDR2 SVGIG (reference sequence). The CDR3: CAWSVPLWTLALGSYTF. As DNA, the CDR3 is TGTGCCTGGAGTGTCCCCCTGTGGACTCTTGCATTAGGCAGCTACACCTTC.

Points on this clone: This sequence may be a read error, since a much larger clone differs from it by one base. J is TRBJ1-2 and V is TRBV7-3; perhaps TRBD1 as D (5 bases). Looked up from germline, CDR1 is SGHTA and CDR2 is FQGTGA. V lost 2 bases to trimming and J lost 2 bases, with 6 bases between them. The CDR3 is 13 residues long. The CDR3 sequence is CASSLGQNYGYTF. In nucleotides, the CDR3 is TGTGCCAGCAGCTTAGGACAAAACTATGGCTACACCTTC.

The chain is built from TRBV7-8 and TRBJ2-3; 7 bases match TRBD1. V shed 5 bases and J 0 bases; nucleotides not matched to a gene: 11. Germline lookup yields CDR1 SGHVS and CDR2 FQNEAQ. This CDR3 region has 17 residues. The CDR3 DNA is TGTGCCAGCAGCGTCGCGTCGACAGGGCCGAGCACAGATACGCAGTATTTT. It encodes CASSVASTGPSTDTQYF. The full variable domain, completed using reference TRBV7-8 and TRBJ2-3, is GAGVSQSPRYKVAKRGQDVALRCDPISGHVSLFWYQQALGQGPEFLTYFQNEAQLDKSGLPSDRFFAERPEGSVSTLKIQRTQQEDSAVYLCASSVASTGPSTDTQYFGPGTRLTVL.

The table lists this clone with a count of one. The rearrangement links TRBV7-2 to TRBJ2-3; 10 nucleotides agree with TRBD1. In germline, CDR1 is SGHTA, CDR2 FQGNSA. The ends lost 1 base at V and 5 bases at J; junction bases unmatched: 3. There are 15 residues in the CDR3. The CDR3 DNA reads as TGTGCCAGCAGCTTAGAAGGACAGGGGGTAGATACGCAGTATTTT. It is translated as CASSLEGQGVDTQYF.

This sequence joins TRBV9 and TRBJ1-4; D is possibly TRBD1 (5 bases). The CDR3 is 14 residues long. Germline V gene lookup returns CDR1 SGDLS and CDR2 YYNGEE. The ends were cut back, 2 bases at V and 7 bases at J, with 12 bases in the middle. The CDR3, as DNA: TGTGCCAGCAGCGTGGGGCAGGGTGGTGAAAAACTGTTTTTT. Encoded protein: CASSVGQGGEKLFF.

This chain connects TRBV11-3 to TRBJ1-6; maybe TRBD1 (5 bases). This CDR3 spans 15 amino acids. Looked up from germline, CDR1 is SGHNT and CDR2 is YENEEA. With 4 bases removed from V and 5 bases from J, the gap between germline ends came to 12 bases. CDR3 bases: TGTGCCAGCAGCTACAGGACGGTAAATAATTCACCCCTCCACTTT. It translates to CASSYRTVNNSPLHF.

The chain recombines TRBV6-5 with TRBJ1-6, with a tentative D call TRBD1 (6 bases). The germline CDR1 and CDR2 sequences are MNHEY and SVGAGI. V shed 5 bases and J shed 7 bases, with 15 bases lying between them. The length of the CDR3 is 15 residues. DNA of the CDR3: TGTGCCAGCAGTCCCGATGGACAGTCGAATTCACCCCTCCACTTT. It is translated as CASSPDGQSNSPLHF.